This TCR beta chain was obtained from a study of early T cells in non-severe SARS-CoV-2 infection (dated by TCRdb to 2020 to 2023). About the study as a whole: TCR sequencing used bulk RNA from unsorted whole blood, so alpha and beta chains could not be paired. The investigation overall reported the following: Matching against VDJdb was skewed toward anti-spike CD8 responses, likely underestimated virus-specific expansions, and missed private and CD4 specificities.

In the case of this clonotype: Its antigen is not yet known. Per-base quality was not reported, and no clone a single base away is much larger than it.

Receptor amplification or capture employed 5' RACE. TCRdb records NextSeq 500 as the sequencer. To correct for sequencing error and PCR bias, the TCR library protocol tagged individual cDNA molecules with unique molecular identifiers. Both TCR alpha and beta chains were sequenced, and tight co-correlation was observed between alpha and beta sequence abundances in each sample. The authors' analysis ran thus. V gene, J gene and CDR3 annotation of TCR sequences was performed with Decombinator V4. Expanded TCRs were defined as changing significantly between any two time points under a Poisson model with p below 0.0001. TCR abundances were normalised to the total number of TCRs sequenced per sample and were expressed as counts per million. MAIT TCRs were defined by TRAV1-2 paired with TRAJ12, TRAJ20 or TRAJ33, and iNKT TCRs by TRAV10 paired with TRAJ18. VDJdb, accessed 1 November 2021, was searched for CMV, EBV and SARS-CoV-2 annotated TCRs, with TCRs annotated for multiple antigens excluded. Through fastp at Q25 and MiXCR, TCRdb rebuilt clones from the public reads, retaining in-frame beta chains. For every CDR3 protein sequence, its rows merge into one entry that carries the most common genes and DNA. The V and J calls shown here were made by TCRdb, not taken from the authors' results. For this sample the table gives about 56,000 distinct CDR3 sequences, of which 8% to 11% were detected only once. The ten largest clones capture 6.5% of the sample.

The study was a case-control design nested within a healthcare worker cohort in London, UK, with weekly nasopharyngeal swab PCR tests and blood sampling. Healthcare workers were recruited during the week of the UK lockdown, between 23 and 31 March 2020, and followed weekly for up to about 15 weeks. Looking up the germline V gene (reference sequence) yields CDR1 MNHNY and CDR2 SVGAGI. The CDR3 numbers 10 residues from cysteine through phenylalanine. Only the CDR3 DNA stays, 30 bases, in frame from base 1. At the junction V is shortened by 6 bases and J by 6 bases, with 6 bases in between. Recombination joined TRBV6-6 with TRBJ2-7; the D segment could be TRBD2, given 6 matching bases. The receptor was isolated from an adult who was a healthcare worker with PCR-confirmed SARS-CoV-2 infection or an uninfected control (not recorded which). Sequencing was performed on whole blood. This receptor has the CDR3 CASSGGEQYF. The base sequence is TGTGCCAGCAGCGGGGGCGAGCAGTACTTC.